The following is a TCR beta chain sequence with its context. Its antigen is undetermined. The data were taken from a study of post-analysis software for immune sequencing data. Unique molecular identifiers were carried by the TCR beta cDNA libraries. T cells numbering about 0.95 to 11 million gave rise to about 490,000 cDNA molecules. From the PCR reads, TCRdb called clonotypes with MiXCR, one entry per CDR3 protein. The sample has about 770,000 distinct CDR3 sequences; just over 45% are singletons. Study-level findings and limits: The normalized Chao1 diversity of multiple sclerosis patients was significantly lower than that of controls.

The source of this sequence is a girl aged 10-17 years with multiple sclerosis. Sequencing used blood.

The CDR3 bases are TGTGCCAGCGGCCCTAGGGTATACAATGAGCAGTTCTTC. Translating gives CASGPRVYNEQFF. This sequence joins TRBV6-5 and TRBJ2-1; D is uncertain. V gave up 8 bases and J gave up 4 bases, with 12 bases separating them. Germline CDR1 and CDR2: MNHEY and SVGAGI. The CDR3 consists of 13 residues.